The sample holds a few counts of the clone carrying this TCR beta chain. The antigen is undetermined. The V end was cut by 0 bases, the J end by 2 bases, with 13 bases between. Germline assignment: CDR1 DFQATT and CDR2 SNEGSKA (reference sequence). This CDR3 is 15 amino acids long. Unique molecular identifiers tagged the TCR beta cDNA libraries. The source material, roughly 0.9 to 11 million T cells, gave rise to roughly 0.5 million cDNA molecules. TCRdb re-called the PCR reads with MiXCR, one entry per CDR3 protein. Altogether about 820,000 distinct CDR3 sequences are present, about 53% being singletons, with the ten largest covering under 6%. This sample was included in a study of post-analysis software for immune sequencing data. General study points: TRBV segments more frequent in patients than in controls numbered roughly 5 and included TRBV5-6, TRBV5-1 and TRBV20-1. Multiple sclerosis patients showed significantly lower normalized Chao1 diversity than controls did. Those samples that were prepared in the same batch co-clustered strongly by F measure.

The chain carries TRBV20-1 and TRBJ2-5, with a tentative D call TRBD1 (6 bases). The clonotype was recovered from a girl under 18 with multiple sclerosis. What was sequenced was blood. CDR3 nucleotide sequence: TGCAGTGCTAGAGACCCTAGGACAGCACAAGAGACCCAGTACTTC. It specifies CSARDPRTAQETQYF.